Below, 32 T cell receptor beta chains from the same sample are listed, as sequenced in a study of T-cell memory formation after mild COVID-19. TCRdb reanalysed the 5' RACE reads using MiXCR and keeps one entry per CDR3 protein. The data contain roughly 110,000 distinct CDR3 sequences, approximately 15% of them singletons. The sequenced material came from PBMCs or a T cell subset sorted from them (not recorded which). The receptors shown here come from an adult woman who had mild COVID-19 (a few samples of this study predate the infection). Cell type and time point are not known.

This clonotype turned up a few times. V usage is TRBV6-6 and J usage is TRBJ2-1; D gene uncertain. Germline V gene data show CDR1 as MNHNY and CDR2 as SVGAGI (reference sequence). The V and J ends lost 4 bases and 2 bases respectively, with 6 bases between them. The CDR3 contains 13 residues. CDR3 nucleotides: TGTGCCAGCAGTTTCGCTGCCTACAATGAGCAGTTCTTC. It is translated as CASSFAAYNEQFF.

This clonotype has a handful of counts. V usage is TRBV6-1 and J usage is TRBJ2-7; D not certain. The ends were cut back, 2 bases at V and 5 bases at J, with 13 bases in the middle. CDR1 is MNHNS, CDR2 SASEGT, per germline. This CDR3 is built from 14 residues. DNA for the CDR3: TGTGCCAGCAGTGAACTGCTTGGCTTGGACGAGCAGTACTTC. Its protein is CASSELLGLDEQYF.

The V and J genes are TRBV29-1 and TRBJ2-7; tentative D call: TRBD1 (5 bases). Trimming removed 4 bases from V and 5 bases from J, with 12 bases in between. The germline V gene encodes CDR1 SQVTM and CDR2 ANQGSEA. The CDR3 runs 12 residues. CDR3 sequence: CSVVIGENEQYF. The CDR3 nucleotides are TGCAGCGTTGTGATAGGGGAAAACGAGCAGTACTTC.

The chain uses TRBV7-8 and TRBJ2-3; TRBD1 aligns across 9 bases. The ends lost 1 base at V and 9 bases at J; junction bases unmatched: 8. CDR1 SGHVS and CDR2 FQNEAQ come from the germline V gene. The CDR3 runs to 15 residues. For the CDR3, the DNA is TGTGCCAGCAGCTTAGACCCATTAACAGGGGGCACGCAGTATTTT. Translation: CASSLDPLTGGTQYF.

This clonotype occurred a few times. V and J are TRBV20-1 and TRBJ2-7; no firm D call. With 3 bases removed from V and 0 bases from J, the gap between germline ends came to 9 bases. There are 13 residues in the CDR3. Germline values: CDR1 DFQATT, CDR2 SNEGSKA (reference sequence). CDR3 in amino acids: CSASGLASYEQYF. CDR3 DNA: TGCAGTGCTAGCGGCCTTGCCTCCTACGAGCAGTACTTC.

By sample fraction, this clonotype is medium-sized. The chain links TRBV20-1 to TRBJ2-5; the D is unclear. CDR3 length: 10 residues. The V end was cut by 8 bases, the J end by 2 bases, with 6 bases between. Germline CDR1 is DFQATT and CDR2 is SNEGSKA (reference sequence). DNA of the CDR3: TGCAGTACGTTTCAAGAGACCCAGTACTTC. Its protein product is CSTFQETQYF.

This clonotype appeared a few times. The gene calls are TRBV12-3 or TRBV12-4 and TRBJ1-3; 8 positions match TRBD1. CDR3 length equals 16 residues. The J segment lost 2 bases and the V segment lost 6 bases, leaving 9 bases of the junction unmatched. CDR3 region: CASSYVTTGAGNTIYF. CDR3 in DNA: TGTGCCAGCAGCTACGTCACGACAGGGGCTGGAAACACCATATATTTT.

By sample share, this clonotype is medium-sized. The chain links TRBV9 to TRBJ2-1; possibly TRBD2 for D (5 bases). This CDR3 is built from 16 residues. V lost 0 bases and J lost 0, with 10 bases in between. From germline, CDR1 is SGDLS and CDR2 YYNGEE. CDR3: CASSVAWESSYNEQFF. DNA of the CDR3: TGTGCCAGCAGCGTAGCATGGGAGAGCTCCTACAATGAGCAGTTCTTC.

The chain has TRBV7-9 and TRBJ2-5; 9 bases are a match to TRBD1. Germline V lookup: CDR1 SEHNR, CDR2 FQNEAQ (reference sequence). The CDR3 spans 16 residues. After removal of 6 bases from V and 5 bases from J, the junction contained 13 bases not matched to a gene. CDR3: CASRHPGQGGRETQYF. The CDR3 coding sequence is TGTGCCAGCAGGCATCCGGGACAGGGAGGCAGGGAGACCCAGTACTTC.

This chain uses TRBV6-5 with TRBJ2-7; D may be TRBD2 (8 bases). Deletions cut 7 bases from V and 2 bases from J, with 18 bases between. Looked up from germline, CDR1 is MNHEY and CDR2 is SVGAGI. The CDR3 length is 15 residues. CDR3 in amino acids: CASTIGGDSPYEQYF. For the CDR3, the DNA is TGTGCCAGCACGATCGGGGGGGACAGCCCCTACGAGCAGTACTTC.

The chain employs TRBV6-5 and TRBJ2-7; D possibly corresponds to TRBD2 (6 bases). Between the trimmed V and J ends, which lost 6 bases and 0 bases, there was a span of 15 bases. Germline V lookup: CDR1 MNHEY, CDR2 SVGAGI. The CDR3 contains 15 residues. CDR3 region: CASSPGTRLSYEQYF. CDR3 coding DNA: TGTGCCAGCAGCCCAGGGACTCGACTCTCCTACGAGCAGTACTTC.

This clonotype showed up many times. V usage is TRBV20-1 and J usage is TRBJ2-3; a weak D match, TRBD1 (6 bases). This CDR3 has 17 amino acids. The ends were cut back, 6 bases at V and 2 bases at J, with 24 bases in the middle. CDR1 and CDR2 (germline): DFQATT, SNEGSKA (reference sequence). The chain's CDR3 is CSAQPAGTNYSTDTQYF. The CDR3 DNA reads as TGCAGTGCCCAACCCGCCGGGACAAATTATTCCACAGATACGCAGTATTTT.

This chain uses TRBV5-1 with TRBJ2-3, with TRBD2 matching 9 bases. Germline lookup yields CDR1 SGHRS and CDR2 YFSETQ. V shed 4 bases and J 0 bases; nucleotides not matched to a gene: 3. The CDR3 has 15 residues. The CDR3 coding sequence is TGCGCCAGCAGCGCGGGACTAGCTAGCACAGATACGCAGTATTTT. This translates into CASSAGLASTDTQYF.

The chain combines TRBV15 with TRBJ1-5; D is perhaps TRBD1 (5 bases). The CDR3 runs 16 residues. Looked up from germline, CDR1 is LNHNV and CDR2 is YYDKDF (reference sequence). Trimming took 5 bases from V and 8 from J, leaving 22 bases between them. The CDR3 protein is CATSSETVDIREPQHF. CDR3 nucleotide sequence: TGTGCCACCAGCTCCGAGACTGTGGACATTCGAGAGCCCCAGCATTTT.

Ten or more counts support this clonotype. The V call is TRBV20-1, the J call TRBJ2-7; D is undetermined. V shed 5 bases and J shed 5 bases, with 19 bases lying between them. CDR3 length: 14 residues. Germline V gives CDR1 DFQATT, CDR2 SNEGSKA (reference sequence). The CDR3 DNA reads as TGCAGTGCTCCCCGAGACCTACTCAGGAACGAGCAGTACTTC. Residues: CSAPRDLLRNEQYF.

CDR3 region: CSVEDAASGGWDEQFF. In nucleotides, the CDR3 is TGCAGCGTTGAAGATGCGGCGTCCGGTGGTTGGGATGAGCAGTTCTTC. The chain joins TRBV29-1 to TRBJ2-1; D gene ambiguous. The length of the CDR3 is 16 residues. From germline, CDR1 is SQVTM and CDR2 ANQGSEA. Deletions cut 0 bases from V and 8 bases from J, with 20 bases between.

V gene TRBV4-2 combines with J gene TRBJ2-1, with D possibly called TRBD1 or TRBD2 (5 bases each). Between the trimmed V and J ends, which lost 0 bases and 7 bases, there was a span of 16 bases. There are 16 residues in the CDR3. Germline CDR1 LGHNA, CDR2 YNFKEQ. CDR3 sequence: CASSQDFGTPGNEQFF. The CDR3 coding sequence is TGTGCCAGCAGCCAAGATTTCGGGACCCCGGGGAATGAGCAGTTCTTC.

This clonotype has more than one count but fewer than ten. V and J are TRBV4-1 and TRBJ2-2, with D perhaps matching TRBD1 (6 bases). Trimming removed 2 bases from V and 9 bases from J, with 10 bases in between. The length of the CDR3 is 13 residues. Looked up from germline, CDR1 is MGHRA and CDR2 is YSYEKL. CDR3: CASSQPGVRELFF. The CDR3 region has the DNA TGCGCCAGCAGCCAACCAGGGGTCCGGGAGCTGTTTTTT.

This clonotype showed up just a few times. CDR3 region: CASSQVGQNEKLFF. The DNA of the CDR3 is TGCGCCAGCAGCCAAGTAGGACAGAATGAAAAACTGTTTTTT. The chain joins TRBV4-1 to TRBJ1-4, with D possibly being TRBD1 (6 bases). The V gene lost 1 base and the J gene lost 5 bases, with 8 bases spanning the gap. The CDR3 sequence is 14 residues long. Per the germline V gene, CDR1 is MGHRA and CDR2 is YSYEKL.

This clonotype was counted only a few times. The chain uses TRBV2 and TRBJ2-5; 11 positions agree with TRBD2. In germline, CDR1 is SNHLY, CDR2 FYNNEI. CDR3 length: 17 amino acids. The J segment lost 7 bases and the V segment lost 1 base, leaving 11 bases of the junction unmatched. The CDR3 loop reads CASSEESLAGVVRTQYF. In nucleotides, the CDR3 is TGTGCCAGCAGTGAAGAATCACTAGCGGGAGTTGTCAGGACCCAGTACTTC. Looking up the rest from reference TRBV2 and TRBJ2-5 gives the full variable domain: EPEVTQTPSHQVTQMGQEVILRCVPISNHLYFYWYRQILGQKVEFLVSFYNNEISEKSEIFDDQFSVERPDGSNFTLKIRSTKLEDSAMYFCASSEESLAGVVRTQYFGPGTRLLVL.

V usage is TRBV29-1 and J usage is TRBJ2-1; no reliable D call. The CDR3 covers 12 residues. Deletions cut 3 bases from V and 7 bases from J, with 10 bases between. The germline V gene encodes CDR1 SQVTM and CDR2 ANQGSEA. The CDR3 bases are TGCAGCGTTGAGTTTACGATGAATGAGCAGTTCTTC. This codes for CSVEFTMNEQFF.

This clonotype was picked up a small number of times. This chain connects TRBV4-1 to TRBJ2-3; no clear D gene. The V gene lost 0 bases and the J gene lost 1 base, with 11 bases spanning the gap. Germline-derived CDR1 and CDR2 are MGHRA and YSYEKL. The CDR3 sequence is 16 residues long. Written as DNA, the CDR3 is TGCGCCAGCAGCCAAGAGTTCCTAACAGGCACAGATACGCAGTATTTT. As protein: CASSQEFLTGTDTQYF.

The rearrangement links TRBV6-4 to TRBJ2-7; perhaps TRBD2 as D (6 bases). This CDR3 contains 17 residues. Between the trimmed V and J ends, which lost 0 bases and 6 bases, there was a span of 21 bases. CDR1 is MRHNA and CDR2 is SNTAGT in the germline V gene. The CDR3 nucleotides read TGTGCCAGCAGTGACTCGAGGGCCCCTGTGGGACTCTGCGAGCAGTACTTC. Translating it yields CASSDSRAPVGLCEQYF.

V and J are TRBV30 and TRBJ1-2; 9 bases map to TRBD1. J lost 5 bases, V lost 3 bases, and 4 bases had no gene match. Germline-derived CDR1 and CDR2 are GTSNPN and SVGIG (reference sequence). The CDR3 consists of 13 residues. CDR3 in DNA: TGTGCCTGGAGGGCACAGGGGGCGTATGGCTACACCTTC. It yields the protein CAWRAQGAYGYTF. The full variable domain, its missing parts supplied by reference TRBV30 and TRBJ1-2, is SQTIHQWPATLVQPVGSPLSLECTVEGTSNPNLYWYRQAAGRGLQLLFYSVGIGQISSEVPQNLSASRPQDRQFILSSKKLLLSDSGFYLCAWRAQGAYGYTFGSGTRLTVV.

This clonotype came up many times. The J gene is TRBJ2-7, the V gene TRBV5-5; D gene ambiguous. The CDR3 runs 14 residues. Germline loops: CDR1 SGHKS, CDR2 YYEKEE (reference sequence). The ends were cut back, 6 bases at V and 3 bases at J, with 16 bases in the middle. The CDR3 region has the DNA TGTGCCAGCACCCCGTGGCAGCTCTTCTACGAGCAGTACTTC. Amino acid sequence: CASTPWQLFYEQYF.

The V gene is TRBV24-1, the J gene TRBJ2-1; 11 bases align to TRBD1. The CDR3 is made up of 16 amino acids. Germline V gene sequence: CDR1 KGHDR, CDR2 SFDVKD. The ends lost 3 bases at V and 3 bases at J; junction bases unmatched: 3. The CDR3, as DNA: TGTGCCACCAGTGATATGGACAGGGGGCACTACAATGAGCAGTTCTTC. Its protein product is CATSDMDRGHYNEQFF.

This clonotype was observed a handful of times. V is TRBV12-3 or TRBV12-4 and J is TRBJ1-1; D gene ambiguous. The CDR3 sequence is 12 residues long. Between the trimmed V and J ends, which lost 6 bases and 10 bases, there was a span of 15 bases. The CDR3 nucleotides read TGTGCCAGCAGCACTGAGTGGGAGGGAGCTTTCTTT. This translates into CASSTEWEGAFF.

The chain carries TRBV12-3 or TRBV12-4 and TRBJ2-7; no clear D. The CDR3 runs 12 residues. Trimming removed 3 bases from V and 5 bases from J, with 8 bases in between. CDR3 amino acids: CASSFFTHEQYF. In DNA form, the CDR3 reads TGTGCCAGCAGTTTCTTTACCCACGAGCAGTACTTC.

The genes are TRBV4-1 and TRBJ1-2, with D hard to call. V was shortened by 2 bases and J by 4 bases, with 8 bases between the two germline ends. From germline, CDR1 is MGHRA and CDR2 YSYEKL. The length of the CDR3 is 13 residues. The CDR3 loop is CASSQLGLYGYTF. DNA for the CDR3: TGCGCCAGCAGCCAACTAGGGCTCTATGGCTACACCTTC.

The chain couples TRBV29-1 to TRBJ2-1; 11 bases are a match to TRBD2. The CDR3 loop spans 14 amino acids. The germline V gene encodes CDR1 SQVTM and CDR2 ANQGSEA. With V trimmed by 3 bases and J by 8 bases, 6 bases remained unmatched. CDR3 sequence reads: CSVDLAGGPYEQFF. Written as DNA, the CDR3 is TGCAGCGTTGACTTAGCGGGAGGGCCGTATGAGCAGTTCTTC.

In this sample, this clonotype turned up a few times. The chain employs TRBV7-9 and TRBJ2-5, with D perhaps matching TRBD1 or TRBD2 (5 bases each). The CDR3 loop spans 14 amino acids. Germline V gives CDR1 SEHNR, CDR2 FQNEAQ (reference sequence). V was trimmed by 4 bases and J by 3 bases, leaving 12 bases between them. This chain's CDR3 is CASSWGAGKETQYF. The CDR3 nucleotides read TGTGCCAGCAGCTGGGGAGCAGGGAAAGAGACCCAGTACTTC.

This clonotype was recorded a few times. The chain joins TRBV6-2 or TRBV6-3 to TRBJ2-7; D is undetermined. In germline, CDR1 is MNHEY, CDR2 SVGEGT. The CDR3 has 13 residues. V was cut by 2 bases and J by 2 bases, with 7 bases left in between. The CDR3 DNA follows: TGTGCCAGCAGTTACCACGTTGCCTACGAGCAGTACTTC. The encoded protein is CASSYHVAYEQYF.